Listed here are 9 T cell receptor beta chains from one sample, sequenced in a study of T cell repertoires in cytomegalovirus infection. No antigens are known for them. TCRdb used MiXCR to reprocess the reads, holding one entry per CDR3 protein. The sample lists 750,000 to 900,000 distinct CDR3 sequences, around 29% seen once, with roughly 14% in the top ten. The input for sequencing was cultured CD8+ T cells from PBMCs, taken from culture after CMV antigen stimulation. The receptors were gathered from a human donor in good health (CMV status not recorded). Some clones in this sample may be carry-over from other donors' samples.

Only a few counts were recorded for this clonotype. The genes are TRBV12-5 and TRBJ1-3, with 7 nucleotides matching TRBD1. V gave up 4 bases and J gave up 0 bases; unmatched junction bases: 6. Looked up from germline, CDR1 is LGHNT and CDR2 is FRNRAP. The CDR3 is 16 amino acids. The CDR3 DNA reads as TGTGCTAGTGGTTCCGGGACAGTGGACTCTGGAAACACCATATATTTT. The encoded protein is CASGSGTVDSGNTIYF.

J is TRBJ1-1 and V is TRBV4-1; TRBD1 is a possible D gene (5 bases). The CDR3 spans 16 residues. Germline V CDR1 and CDR2: MGHRA, YSYEKL. V lost 0 bases and J lost 1, with 12 bases in between. Here the CDR3 reads CASSQDPTGGNTEAFF. CDR3 bases: TGCGCCAGCAGCCAAGATCCTACAGGAGGGAACACTGAAGCTTTCTTT.

The chain employs TRBV6-6 and TRBJ2-1, with 10 bases that match TRBD2. Germline V gives CDR1 MNHNY, CDR2 SVGAGI (reference sequence). V lost 6 bases and J lost 10; bases outside the gene matches: 9. There are 14 residues in the CDR3. In DNA form, the CDR3 reads TGTGCCAGCAGGTCTAGCGGGGGAGGGTGGGAGCAGTTCTTC. Its translation is CASRSSGGGWEQFF.

This clonotype was observed many times. This chain connects TRBV27 to TRBJ1-1; D is unresolved. Trimming pared 8 bases from V and 4 bases from J, leaving 11 bases between. Germline values: CDR1 MNHEY, CDR2 SMNVEV (reference sequence). This CDR3 comprises 12 residues. CDR3 protein: CASFFGGTEAFF. As DNA, the CDR3 is TGTGCCAGCTTCTTTGGCGGCACTGAAGCTTTCTTT.

CDR3 sequence: CASSSPVVNEQFF. For the CDR3, the DNA is TGTGCCAGCAGCTCCCCGGTGGTCAATGAGCAGTTCTTC. V is TRBV7-9 and J is TRBJ2-1; D not certain. Between the trimmed V and J ends, which lost 4 bases and 6 bases, there was a span of 10 bases. Per germline, CDR1 SEHNR and CDR2 FQNEAQ (reference sequence). This CDR3 is 13 amino acids long.

The sample holds a few counts of this clonotype. The genes are TRBV9 and TRBJ2-7; 9 bases match TRBD1. Unmatched junction bases numbered 7, after V lost 4 bases and J lost 5 bases. CDR1 is SGDLS, CDR2 YYNGEE, per germline. CDR3 length equals 14 residues. The CDR3 region is CASSPGTGIHEQYV. DNA of the CDR3: TGTGCCAGCAGCCCCGGGACAGGGATCCACGAGCAGTACGTC.

The V and J genes are TRBV7-9 and TRBJ2-7, with D perhaps matching TRBD1 (6 bases). The V end lost 0 bases, the J end lost 2 bases, and 11 bases lay between the germline ends. The CDR3 runs 15 residues. CDR1 is SEHNR and CDR2 is FQNEAQ in the germline V gene (reference sequence). The CDR3 protein is CASSLARTETYEQYF. The CDR3 DNA reads as TGTGCCAGCAGCTTAGCCAGGACAGAGACCTACGAGCAGTACTTC.

This rearrangement joins TRBV3-1 to TRBJ2-5, with unresolved D. Germline CDR1 is LGHDT and CDR2 is YNNKEL (reference sequence). V lost 3 bases to trimming and J lost 6 bases, with 14 bases between them. This CDR3 is built from 14 residues. Here the CDR3 DNA reads TGTGCCAGCAGCCACTCCCCCGCCAAAAAGACCCAGTACTTC. This gives the protein CASSHSPAKKTQYF.

There are many counts of this clonotype. The chain carries TRBV6-1 and TRBJ1-1; the D is unclear. The germline V and J ends were trimmed by 0 bases and 8 bases, with 10 bases remaining between them. CDR3 length: 13 residues. CDR1 MNHNS and CDR2 SASEGT come from the germline V gene. CDR3 sequence: CASSEAKRSEAFF. The CDR3 DNA is TGTGCCAGCAGTGAAGCTAAAAGATCCGAAGCTTTCTTT.